Shown below are 20 T cell receptor beta chains from a single sample sequenced in a study of blood T cell repertoires in COVID-19 (TCRdb year 2020). Library preparation was by the immunoSEQ multiplex PCR assay. Entries here come from immuneACCESS through TCRdb and include only in-frame sequences with V and J called. Some clones fail to appear in such tables; in the studies checked, an unresolved V gene covers under half of the shortfall, and the cause of the remainder is unknown. Present in this sample are 150,000 or so clones, around 86% of which were seen just once. The ten largest clonotypes hold around 1.4% of the sample. Sequenced: peripheral blood. The receptor source for this set is a human donor in a cohort sampled during active COVID-19.

V gene TRBV5-1 combines with J gene TRBJ2-7; D is perhaps TRBD2 (6 bases). The ends were cut back, 3 bases at V and 7 bases at J, with 17 bases in the middle. CDR3 length: 14 amino acids. Germline V gene lookup returns CDR1 SGHRS and CDR2 YFSETQ. For the CDR3, the DNA is TGCGCCAGCAGCTCCCGGGACTCCGTTTGGGAGCAGTACTTC. It translates to CASSSRDSVWEQYF.

The rearrangement joins TRBV6-4 to TRBJ2-7; tentatively, D is TRBD1 (5 bases). The germline V and J ends were trimmed by 2 bases and 9 bases, with 14 bases remaining between them. Per the germline V gene, CDR1 is MRHNA and CDR2 is SNTAGT. The length of the CDR3 is 13 residues. The CDR3 DNA reads as TGTGCCAGCAGTGACCCCTGGCAGGGCGTGCAGTACTTC. It yields the protein CASSDPWQGVQYF.

V is TRBV29-1 and J is TRBJ1-5; 10 nucleotides line up with TRBD1. Germline assignment: CDR1 SQVTM and CDR2 ANQGSEA. Losses at the gene ends were 4 bases for V and 2 bases for J; bases not matched to a gene: 5. This CDR3 region has 15 residues. The CDR3 DNA sequence: TGCAGCGTTGGGCAAGGGACAGGGGGCAATCAGCCCCAGCATTTT. It yields the protein CSVGQGTGGNQPQHF.

The chain is built from TRBV7-8 and TRBJ2-7; TRBD1 is a possible D gene (5 bases). The CDR3 sequence is 15 residues long. V gave up 5 bases and J gave up 0 bases, with 14 bases separating them. From germline, CDR1 is SGHVS and CDR2 FQNEAQ. The CDR3 sequence is CASSPRTLSSYEQYF. The CDR3 DNA reads as TGTGCCAGCAGCCCAAGGACATTAAGCTCCTACGAGCAGTACTTC.

The J gene is TRBJ1-2, the V gene TRBV5-6, with D possibly TRBD1 on 5 matching bases. V lost 4 bases to trimming and J lost 7 bases, with 20 bases between them. The germline V gene encodes CDR1 SGHDT and CDR2 YYEEEE. The CDR3 runs 15 residues. The DNA for the CDR3 is TGTGCCAGCAGCCCCCCAGGGATGGCCGACTCTGGCTACACCTTC. Translation gives CASSPPGMADSGYTF. The full variable domain, in which reference TRBV5-6 and TRBJ1-2 provide the parts outside the CDR3, is DAGVTQSPTHLIKTRGQQVTLRCSPKSGHDTVSWYQQALGQGPQFIFQYYEEEERQRGNFPDRFSGHQFPNYSSELNVNALLLGDSALYLCASSPPGMADSGYTFGSGTRLTVV.

The V and J genes are TRBV7-8 and TRBJ1-5, with 7 positions matching TRBD1. Germline CDR1 reads SGHVS; CDR2 reads FQNEAQ. V gave up 1 base and J gave up 0 bases; unmatched junction bases: 0. The CDR3 extends over 15 amino acids. The DNA for the CDR3 is TGTGCCAGCAGCTTAGGACAGGGTAGCAATCAGCCCCAGCATTTT. Its translation: CASSLGQGSNQPQHF. The full variable domain, with the rest looked up from reference TRBV7-8 and TRBJ1-5, is GAGVSQSPRYKVAKRGQDVALRCDPISGHVSLFWYQQALGQGPEFLTYFQNEAQLDKSGLPSDRFFAERPEGSVSTLKIQRTQQEDSAVYLCASSLGQGSNQPQHFGDGTRLSIL.

The V call is TRBV7-8, the J call TRBJ2-1; 9 nucleotides line up with TRBD2. J lost 8 bases, V lost 2 bases, and 16 bases had no gene match. CDR1 is SGHVS, CDR2 FQNEAQ, per germline. This CDR3 region has 18 residues. The CDR3, as DNA: TGTGCCAGCAGCTTAATCACCCCCGGACTAGCGCGGTGGGATGAGCAGTTCTTC. Translation gives CASSLITPGLARWDEQFF.

This clone was seen ten or more times. This chain links TRBV19 with TRBJ2-1; 10 bases are a match to TRBD2. The ends lost 3 bases at V and 10 bases at J; junction bases unmatched: 9. The CDR3 has 15 residues. The germline V gene has CDR1 LNHDA and CDR2 SQIVND (reference sequence). The CDR3 nucleotides read TGTGCCAGTAGTATTCAGACTAGCGGGCTAGGGGAGCAGTTCTTC. Translating gives CASSIQTSGLGEQFF.

Details on this clone: The same CDR3 is also encoded by other DNA sequences in this sample. The V and J genes are TRBV4-1 and TRBJ1-2; D is unresolved. The V end was cut by 1 base, the J end by 2 bases, with 5 bases between. Germline assignment: CDR1 MGHRA and CDR2 YSYEKL. The CDR3 consists of 13 residues. The CDR3: CASSQARNYGYTF. The CDR3 DNA reads as TGCGCCAGCAGCCAAGCGCGGAACTATGGCTACACCTTC.

The V and J genes are TRBV6-5 and TRBJ1-3; no clear D. Deletions cut 3 bases from V and 2 bases from J, with 5 bases between. In germline, CDR1 is MNHEY, CDR2 SVGAGI. There are 13 residues in the CDR3. The CDR3 loop is CASSYGPGNTIYF. CDR3 sequence (DNA): TGTGCCAGCAGTTATGGCCCTGGAAACACCATATATTTT.

V and J are TRBV5-6 and TRBJ2-1; 9 bases are a match to TRBD2. Germline V gene lookup returns CDR1 SGHDT and CDR2 YYEEEE. CDR3 length: 16 amino acids. V gave up 1 base and J gave up 1 base; unmatched junction bases: 3. The CDR3 DNA sequence: TGTGCCAGCAGCTTGTTTAGCGGGAGTTCCTACAATGAGCAGTTCTTC. Its protein product is CASSLFSGSSYNEQFF. Full variable domain (missing parts from reference TRBV5-6 and TRBJ2-1): DAGVTQSPTHLIKTRGQQVTLRCSPKSGHDTVSWYQQALGQGPQFIFQYYEEEERQRGNFPDRFSGHQFPNYSSELNVNALLLGDSALYLCASSLFSGSSYNEQFFGPGTRLTVL.

This clone was recorded once. The chain couples TRBV2 to TRBJ1-2; perhaps TRBD1 as D (5 bases). The V gene's germline CDR1 is SNHLY and CDR2 FYNNEI. The CDR3 length is 16 residues. Trimming removed 2 bases from V and 10 bases from J, with 23 bases in between. CDR3 nucleotide sequence: TGTGCCAGCAGTGAATTCGGGGCCGGAGGGAGGGAGGACTACACCTTC. Encoded protein: CASSEFGAGGREDYTF.

The chain links TRBV19 to TRBJ2-7; 11 bases are a match to TRBD1. V dropped 3 bases and J dropped 7; count of bases not matched to a gene: 11. The CDR3 runs 16 residues. Germline-derived CDR1 and CDR2 are LNHDA and SQIVND (reference sequence). The CDR3 sequence is CASSMLPGQGDFEQYF. In DNA form, the CDR3 reads TGTGCCAGTAGTATGCTACCGGGACAGGGGGATTTTGAGCAGTACTTC. Together with reference TRBV19 and TRBJ2-7, the CDR3 gives the full variable domain: DGGITQSPKYLFRKEGQNVTLSCEQNLNHDAMYWYRQDPGQGLRLIYYSQIVNDFQKGDIAEGYSVSREKKESFPLTVTSAQKNPTAFYLCASSMLPGQGDFEQYFGPGTRLTVT.

CDR3 DNA: TGCGCCAGCAGCTTTACTAGCCGAAACTACAATGAGCAGTTCTTC. Protein product: CASSFTSRNYNEQFF. This chain links TRBV5-1 with TRBJ2-1; D might be TRBD2 (6 bases). This CDR3 is built from 15 residues. The V and J ends lost 2 bases and 3 bases respectively, with 12 bases between them. Germline-derived CDR1 and CDR2 are SGHRS and YFSETQ.

This clone was observed a handful of times. This chain joins TRBV30 and TRBJ2-7; 8 positions match TRBD2. The length of the CDR3 is 14 residues. Per the germline V gene, CDR1 is GTSNPN and CDR2 is SVGIG (reference sequence). J gave up 5 bases and V 5 bases, and 11 bases lay outside the gene matches. The CDR3 region is CAWSTGGAGNEQYF. CDR3 DNA sequence: TGTGCCTGGTCTACCGGGGGGGCAGGAAACGAGCAGTACTTC.

The J gene is TRBJ1-1, the V gene TRBV5-6, with TRBD1 matching over 8 bases. This CDR3 has 15 residues. The germline V gene encodes CDR1 SGHDT and CDR2 YYEEEE. V trimming: 4 bases; J trimming: 3 bases; junction bases outside the gene matches: 8. The CDR3 bases are TGTGCCAGCAGCCCCGATACAGGGGGGGACACTGAAGCTTTCTTT. Amino acids: CASSPDTGGDTEAFF.

This clone was seen once. This rearrangement joins TRBV30 to TRBJ1-3, with a tentative D call TRBD1 (6 bases). The CDR3 has 16 amino acids. V shed 1 base and J shed 0 bases, with 13 bases lying between them. Germline V gene data show CDR1 as GTSNPN and CDR2 as SVGIG (reference sequence). CDR3 amino acids: CAWSADSRFSGNTIYF. CDR3 nucleotide sequence: TGTGCCTGGAGTGCGGACAGCCGTTTCTCTGGAAACACCATATATTTT.

The gene calls are TRBV29-1 and TRBJ1-1; D gene uncertain. This CDR3 contains 12 residues. V shed 4 bases and J shed 3 bases, with 9 bases lying between them. Germline lookup yields CDR1 SQVTM and CDR2 ANQGSEA. In DNA form, the CDR3 reads TGCAGCGTTGTCTTCGGGTACACTGAAGCTTTCTTT. Translated, it gives CSVVFGYTEAFF.

V is TRBV18 and J is TRBJ1-1, with 7 positions matching TRBD1. V lost 3 bases, J lost 1 base, and 5 bases stayed unmatched. Germline values: CDR1 KGHSH, CDR2 LQKENI. This CDR3 comprises 15 residues. CDR3 sequence: CASSPSGQRNTEAFF. DNA for the CDR3: TGTGCCAGCTCACCGTCGGGACAGAGGAACACTGAAGCTTTCTTT.

The chain joins TRBV5-4 to TRBJ1-4; 7 nucleotides align to TRBD1. Trimming removed 3 bases from V and 5 bases from J; junction bases left unmatched: 1. This CDR3 comprises 13 residues. Germline V gene sequence: CDR1 SGHNT, CDR2 YYREEE (reference sequence). The CDR3 DNA sequence: TGTGCCAGCAGCTGGGACAGAAATGAAAAACTGTTTTTT. Translating gives CASSWDRNEKLFF.